Shown below are 27 T cell receptor beta chains from a single sample sequenced in a study of blood T cell repertoires in COVID-19 (dated by TCRdb to between 2020 and 2021). The library was produced with the immunoSEQ multiplex PCR assay. The clones in this table, taken by TCRdb from immuneACCESS, are in-frame only. Not every clone is retained; where verified, under half of the shortfall comes from an unresolved V gene, and the cause of the rest is unknown. The table for this sample lists 150,000 to 200,000 clones; 85% to 90% of them were counted only once. The ten largest make up 0.58% of the sample. Sequenced sample: peripheral blood. These TCRs come from a man aged 60 to 75 with COVID-19, enrolled during active disease.

The J gene is TRBJ1-3, the V gene TRBV11-2; tentatively, D is TRBD1 (5 bases). V was clipped by 3 bases and J by 0 bases, with 15 bases between them. The CDR3 covers 17 residues. Looked up from germline, CDR1 is SGHAT and CDR2 is FQNNGV. The CDR3 DNA follows: TGTGCCAGCAGCTTGGTCACTCTAGGGGACTCTGGAAACACCATATATTTT. Translated: CASSLVTLGDSGNTIYF.

The chain has TRBV6-2 or TRBV6-3 and TRBJ2-2; 10 nucleotides align to TRBD2. Germline V lookup: CDR1 MNHEY, CDR2 SVGEGT. V was clipped by 5 bases and J by 4 bases; unmatched bases: 7. CDR3 length: 16 residues. The CDR3 bases are TGTGCCAGCAGTCAGGGGGGACTAGCGACCACCGGGGAGCTGTTTTTT. Translation gives CASSQGGLATTGELFF.

V is TRBV6-2 or TRBV6-3 and J is TRBJ2-5; 8 nucleotides agree with TRBD2. The CDR3 sequence is 16 residues long. CDR1 and CDR2 (germline): MNHEY, SVGEGT. Unmatched junction bases numbered 10, after V lost 2 bases and J lost 5 bases. This chain's CDR3 is CASSYVAGGLGETQYF. The CDR3 coding sequence is TGTGCCAGCAGTTACGTGGCGGGGGGCCTAGGGGAGACCCAGTACTTC.

This clone is a singleton in its sample. V is TRBV6-1 and J is TRBJ1-4; 9 bases fit TRBD1. Germline values: CDR1 MNHNS, CDR2 SASEGT. Trimming took 7 bases from V and 6 from J; bases not matched to a gene: 3. The CDR3 totals 13 residues. The CDR3 region is CASMGQGDEKLFF. DNA for the CDR3: TGTGCCAGCATGGGACAGGGAGATGAAAAACTGTTTTTT.

This clone was seen just once. The V and J genes are TRBV7-2 and TRBJ1-2; D gene unclear. CDR1 is SGHTA, CDR2 FQGNSA, per germline. The germline V and J ends were trimmed by 1 base and 7 bases, with 10 bases remaining between them. CDR3 length: 13 amino acids. The CDR3 DNA reads TGTGCCAGCAGCTTAGGGGCCTCGGCTGGCTACACCTTC. This codes for CASSLGASAGYTF.

Concerning this clone itself: This same CDR3 is encoded by further DNA sequences in the sample. The chain employs TRBV18 and TRBJ1-1; the D gene is possibly TRBD1 (5 bases). V lost 2 bases and J 0 bases, leaving 7 bases between the germline ends. The CDR3 sequence is 14 residues long. Germline V gene data show CDR1 as KGHSH and CDR2 as LQKENI. The CDR3 spells CASSPDRLNTEAFF. The CDR3 nucleotides read TGTGCCAGCTCACCAGACAGACTGAACACTGAAGCTTTCTTT.

The CDR3 DNA reads TGTGCCACCAGCGGGCCTGGACAAGCCCTAGCCAAAAACATTCAGTACTTC. Amino acids: CATSGPGQALAKNIQYF. The V and J genes are TRBV15 and TRBJ2-4, with a weak D call TRBD1 (5 bases). Trimming took off 5 bases at V and 0 bases at J, with 17 bases between the two ends. CDR3 length: 17 amino acids. CDR1 LNHNV and CDR2 YYDKDF come from the germline V gene (reference sequence).

The chain uses TRBV5-5 and TRBJ2-1, with D unclear. V was cut by 1 base and J by 6 bases, with 8 bases left in between. CDR3 length: 13 amino acids. Germline lookup yields CDR1 SGHKS and CDR2 YYEKEE (reference sequence). Here the CDR3 DNA reads TGTGCCAGCAGCTTGCGGTCAACCAATGAGCAGTTCTTC. Protein: CASSLRSTNEQFF.

This CDR3 reads CASSQPPRGTIYF. As DNA, the CDR3 is TGTGCCAGCAGCCAACCACCACGGGGCACCATATATTTT. The chain uses TRBV3-1 (or the pseudogene TRBV3-2) and TRBJ1-3; D is uncertain. CDR3 length equals 13 residues. The V end was cut by 2 bases, the J end by 9 bases, with 11 bases between. CDR1 and CDR2 from the germline V gene are LGHDT and YNNKEL (reference sequence).

This clone turned up a few times. This sequence joins TRBV5-1 and TRBJ2-6, with 9 nucleotides matching TRBD1. V shed 3 bases and J 2 bases; nucleotides not matched to a gene: 3. Germline CDR1 reads SGHRS; CDR2 reads YFSETQ. This CDR3 is built from 16 residues. The chain's CDR3 is CASSSRDRAGANVLTF. The CDR3 region has the DNA TGCGCCAGCAGCTCCCGGGACAGGGCTGGGGCCAACGTCCTGACTTTC.

The chain uses TRBV4-1 and TRBJ2-1; 11 nucleotides agree with TRBD2. The V segment lost 5 bases and the J segment 10 bases; nucleotides outside the gene matches: 10. The CDR3 length is 15 residues. Per the germline V gene, CDR1 is MGHRA and CDR2 is YSYEKL. The CDR3 DNA is TGCGCCAGCAGCGAGAATAGCGGGGGGGCTATGGAGCAGTTCTTC. Protein product: CASSENSGGAMEQFF.

The chain recombines TRBV24-1 with TRBJ2-1; 10 nucleotides line up with TRBD2. V was pared by 5 bases and J by 9 bases, with 12 bases of the junction left unmatched. CDR1 and CDR2 from the germline V gene are KGHDR and SFDVKD. This CDR3 has 16 amino acids. This CDR3 reads CATSGWASGSSSEQFF. CDR3 bases: TGTGCCACCAGTGGTTGGGCTAGCGGGAGTAGTAGTGAGCAGTTCTTC.

The V call is TRBV24-1, the J call TRBJ2-2, with D possibly matching TRBD1 (6 bases). Germline V CDR1 and CDR2: KGHDR, SFDVKD. V lost 4 bases to trimming and J lost 4 bases, with 12 bases between them. The CDR3 length is 15 residues. The CDR3 loop reads CATSETTGTTGELFF. The CDR3 DNA sequence: TGTGCCACCAGTGAAACTACAGGGACCACCGGGGAGCTGTTTTTT.

The genes are TRBV28 and TRBJ1-1; 8 bases are shared with TRBD1. The CDR3 length is 13 residues. Germline values: CDR1 MDHEN, CDR2 SYDVKM. The V and J ends lost 3 bases and 11 bases, in that order; junction bases with no gene match: 8. CDR3 amino acids: CASSLGQGAEAFF. The CDR3 DNA reads as TGTGCCAGCAGTTTGGGTCAGGGGGCAGAGGCTTTCTTT.

This clone appeared a few times. J is TRBJ2-7 and V is TRBV6-2 or TRBV6-3; 10 bases fit TRBD1. V lost 5 bases, J lost 4 bases, and 8 bases stayed unmatched. Germline V gene data show CDR1 as MNHEY and CDR2 as SVGEGT. The CDR3 totals 15 residues. DNA for the CDR3: TGTGCCAGCAGTCCAGGGACAGGGGTTACGTACGAGCAGTACTTC. Protein: CASSPGTGVTYEQYF.

The chain is built from TRBV4-3 and TRBJ2-6; maybe TRBD1 (5 bases). The germline V gene has CDR1 LGHNA and CDR2 YSLEER. The CDR3 totals 17 residues. Trimming removed 2 bases at V and 0 bases at J, with 11 bases between. The CDR3 nucleotides read TGCGCCAGCAGCCAAACAAAAGACAGCTCTGGGGCCAACGTCCTGACTTTC. Translation: CASSQTKDSSGANVLTF.

V gene TRBV18 combines with J gene TRBJ2-7; D might be TRBD1 (5 bases). Germline values: CDR1 KGHSH, CDR2 LQKENI. V was trimmed by 0 bases and J by 4 bases, leaving 19 bases between them. This CDR3 has 17 amino acids. The CDR3 bases are TGTGCCAGCTCACCACCGGTGCTAAGTCAGGGTCGGTACGAGCAGTACTTC. Its protein is CASSPPVLSQGRYEQYF.

The V gene is TRBV5-1, the J gene TRBJ1-6; 7 nucleotides agree with TRBD1. The V gene's germline CDR1 is SGHRS and CDR2 YFSETQ. V trimming: 5 bases; J trimming: 7 bases; junction bases outside the gene matches: 9. The CDR3 covers 15 residues. The CDR3 protein is CASSPQGPSNSPLHF. CDR3 bases: TGCGCCAGCAGTCCACAGGGGCCATCGAATTCACCCCTCCACTTT.

This chain joins TRBV19 and TRBJ1-1; 10 bases align to TRBD1. Per the germline V gene, CDR1 is LNHDA and CDR2 is SQIVND (reference sequence). This CDR3 region has 16 residues. J lost 8 bases, V lost 8 bases, and 17 bases had no gene match. The CDR3 nucleotides read TGTGCCAGTTCCCGCGGACAGGGGGTTTCGATTGTGGAAGCTTTCTTT. Its translation: CASSRGQGVSIVEAFF.

This clone was counted between two and nine times. V gene TRBV30 combines with J gene TRBJ1-6, with 7 bases fitting TRBD1. CDR1 and CDR2 from the germline V gene are GTSNPN and SVGIG (reference sequence). V dropped 3 bases and J dropped 3; count of bases not matched to a gene: 8. The CDR3 has 16 amino acids. The CDR3 coding sequence is TGTGCCTGGAGCATAGAGGGGGCCATCTATAATTCACCCCTCCACTTT. This codes for CAWSIEGAIYNSPLHF.

The chain joins TRBV18 to TRBJ1-2; no firm D call. V lost 0 bases and J 4 bases, leaving 12 bases between the germline ends. This CDR3 has 15 residues. Germline CDR1 is KGHSH and CDR2 is LQKENI. CDR3 bases: TGTGCCAGCTCACCACCATCTACCGATCTCTATGGCTACACCTTC. This translates into CASSPPSTDLYGYTF. Using reference TRBV18 and TRBJ1-2 for the parts outside the CDR3, the full variable domain is NAGVMQNPRHLVRRRGQEARLRCSPMKGHSHVYWYRQLPEEGLKFMVYLQKENIIDESGMPKERFSAEFPKEGPSILRIQQVVRGDSAAYFCASSPPSTDLYGYTFGSGTRLTVV.

V and J are TRBV5-1 and TRBJ2-1; 8 bases line up with TRBD2. The CDR3 extends over 15 amino acids. Trimming at V came to 8 bases and at J to 3 bases, leaving 10 bases not matched to a gene. In germline, CDR1 is SGHRS, CDR2 YFSETQ. The CDR3 region has the DNA TGCGCCAGTCAGGCTCGGGGGGGCCTCTACAATGAGCAGTTCTTC. As protein: CASQARGGLYNEQFF.

This rearrangement joins TRBV24-1 to TRBJ1-4, with TRBD1 as a possible D gene (6 bases). CDR1 KGHDR and CDR2 SFDVKD come from the germline V gene. The CDR3 covers 13 residues. V lost 4 bases, J lost 7 bases, and 9 bases lay in between. This CDR3 reads CATSDRGSEKLFF. DNA for the CDR3: TGTGCCACCAGTGACAGGGGCAGTGAAAAACTGTTTTTT.

The J gene is TRBJ1-2, the V gene TRBV6-2 or TRBV6-3; TRBD1 is a possible D gene (6 bases). The CDR3 runs 13 residues. V lost 5 bases, J lost 4 bases, and 11 bases lay in between. From germline, CDR1 is MNHEY and CDR2 SVGEGT. The CDR3 region is CASSQTGVYGYTF. CDR3 in DNA: TGTGCCAGCAGTCAGACAGGTGTCTATGGCTACACCTTC.

The rearrangement uses TRBV6-5 and TRBJ1-6; 9 bases agree with TRBD1. The germline gives CDR1 MNHEY, CDR2 SVGAGI. The junction had 5 bases not matched to a gene; V was cut back by 4 bases and J by 7 bases. The CDR3 sequence is 15 residues long. The DNA for the CDR3 is TGTGCCAGCAGTTGGAGGACAGGGGACAATTCACCCCTCCACTTT. Protein: CASSWRTGDNSPLHF.

The rearrangement uses TRBV7-2 and TRBJ2-7; 7 bases align to TRBD2. The CDR3 runs to 14 residues. Germline lookup yields CDR1 SGHTA and CDR2 FQGNSA. J gave up 2 bases and V 5 bases, and 6 bases lay outside the gene matches. The CDR3 sequence is CASSRTGGPYEQYF. CDR3 bases: TGTGCCAGCAGCCGTACGGGAGGACCCTACGAGCAGTACTTC.

The genes are TRBV6-2 or TRBV6-3 and TRBJ1-5, with TRBD1 matching 7 bases. Losses at the gene ends were 2 bases for V and 0 bases for J; bases not matched to a gene: 16. CDR1 MNHEY and CDR2 SVGEGT come from the germline V gene. The length of the CDR3 is 20 residues. CDR3: CASSYRPGDRASPSNQPQHF. Written as DNA, the CDR3 is TGTGCCAGCAGTTACCGCCCGGGCGACAGGGCCTCCCCTAGCAATCAGCCCCAGCATTTT.